The 11 T cell receptor beta chains in this list originate from one sample, sequenced in a study of blood T cell repertoires in COVID-19 (dated by TCRdb to the early 2020s). Library construction relied on the immunoSEQ multiplex PCR assay. Entries here come from immuneACCESS through TCRdb and include only in-frame sequences with V and J called. Some clones fail to appear in such tables; in the studies checked, an unresolved V gene covers under half of the shortfall, and the cause of the remainder is unknown. The sample contains tens of thousands of clones, almost 90% of them found a single time. Clones ranked in the top ten supply around 2% of the sample. Sequenced material: peripheral blood. The receptors originated from a woman of 80 years or more with active or convalescent COVID-19.

This sequence joins TRBV25-1 and TRBJ1-2; D gene uncertain. Trimming took 4 bases from V and 5 from J, leaving 8 bases between them. CDR3 size: 12 residues. Germline CDR1 reads MGHDK; CDR2 reads SYGVNS. CDR3 in amino acids: CASSVGGYGYTF. In DNA, the CDR3 is TGTGCCAGCAGTGTAGGAGGTTATGGCTACACCTTC.

The chain couples TRBV19 to TRBJ1-5; tentative D call: TRBD1 (6 bases). Germline lookup yields CDR1 LNHDA and CDR2 SQIVND (reference sequence). The CDR3 is 15 amino acids. V was cut by 6 bases and J by 7 bases, with 19 bases left in between. The CDR3 reads CASSVPTGMGQPQHF. The DNA of the CDR3 is TGTGCCAGTAGCGTACCAACAGGGATGGGGCAGCCCCAGCATTTT. Full variable domain (rest looked up from reference TRBV19 and TRBJ1-5): DGGITQSPKYLFRKEGQNVTLSCEQNLNHDAMYWYRQDPGQGLRLIYYSQIVNDFQKGDIAEGYSVSREKKESFPLTVTSAQKNPTAFYLCASSVPTGMGQPQHFGDGTRLSIL.

The chain links TRBV9 to TRBJ2-7; D gene uncertain. The CDR3 is 13 residues long. Deletions cut 0 bases from V and 3 bases from J, with 7 bases between. Germline lookup yields CDR1 SGDLS and CDR2 YYNGEE. The CDR3 is CASSVGYSYEQYF. In nucleotides, the CDR3 is TGTGCCAGCAGCGTAGGATACAGCTACGAGCAGTACTTC.

V usage is TRBV7-9 and J usage is TRBJ2-3; 10 bases match TRBD2. CDR1 and CDR2 from the germline V gene are SEHNR and FQNEAQ (reference sequence). This CDR3 has 16 residues. V gave up 5 bases and J gave up 1 base; unmatched junction bases: 6. The CDR3 is CASSPPGTSGTDTQYF. The DNA of the CDR3 is TGTGCCAGCAGCCCCCCCGGGACTAGCGGCACAGATACGCAGTATTTT.

CDR3 in DNA: TGTGCCAGCAGCCAAGGAGAGGGGACTAGGCAGTTCTTC. Residues: CASSQGEGTRQFF. The genes are TRBV3-1 (or the pseudogene TRBV3-2) and TRBJ2-1, with TRBD2 matching over 8 bases. J lost 12 bases, V lost 1 base, and 5 bases had no gene match. From germline, CDR1 is LGHDT and CDR2 YNNKEL (reference sequence). The CDR3 sequence is 13 residues long.

This chain uses TRBV19 with TRBJ1-4; 7 positions agree with TRBD1. The J segment lost 0 bases and the V segment lost 5 bases, leaving 3 bases of the junction unmatched. The CDR3 is made up of 15 amino acids. Germline V gene sequence: CDR1 LNHDA, CDR2 SQIVND (reference sequence). The DNA for the CDR3 is TGTGCCAGTAGTGTGGGACAGTCAACTAATGAAAAACTGTTTTTT. Its protein product is CASSVGQSTNEKLFF.

In nucleotides, the CDR3 is TGCGCCAGCAGCTTGCGGGGGGAAAGCTCTGGAAACACCATATATTTT. Protein product: CASSLRGESSGNTIYF. The rearrangement uses TRBV5-1 and TRBJ1-3, with a possible D match to TRBD1 (5 bases). The CDR3 extends over 16 amino acids. Germline CDR1 and CDR2: SGHRS and YFSETQ. The V end lost 1 base, the J end lost 0 bases, and 11 bases lay between the germline ends.

The chain is built from TRBV9 and TRBJ1-1; D gene ambiguous. The germline V gene encodes CDR1 SGDLS and CDR2 YYNGEE. This CDR3 is 13 amino acids long. The V end was cut by 0 bases, the J end by 5 bases, with 8 bases between. CDR3 coding DNA: TGTGCCAGCAGCGTAGAAGCGGGGACTGAAGCTTTCTTT. It translates to CASSVEAGTEAFF. Looking up the rest from reference TRBV9 and TRBJ1-1 gives the full variable domain: DSGVTQTPKHLITATGQRVTLRCSPRSGDLSVYWYQQSLDQGLQFLIQYYNGEERAKGNILERFSAQQFPDLHSELNLSSLELGDSALYFCASSVEAGTEAFFGQGTRLTVV.

This chain joins TRBV11-3 and TRBJ2-5; D is uncertain. Per the germline V gene, CDR1 is SGHNT and CDR2 is YENEEA. The germline V and J ends were trimmed by 5 bases and 5 bases, with 15 bases remaining between them. The CDR3 length is 14 residues. This chain's CDR3 is CASSPRGTGETQYF. CDR3 nucleotide sequence: TGTGCCAGCAGCCCCCGAGGAACCGGGGAGACCCAGTACTTC.

V usage is TRBV6-5 and J usage is TRBJ1-1, with D uncertain. The germline CDR1 and CDR2 sequences are MNHEY and SVGAGI. The CDR3 contains 12 residues. V lost 9 bases and J lost 1, with 9 bases in between. CDR3 sequence: CASLNRNTEAFF. In DNA, the CDR3 is TGTGCCAGTCTAAACAGGAACACTGAAGCTTTCTTT.

J is TRBJ1-4 and V is TRBV5-1, with 9 bases identical to TRBD1. Germline assignment: CDR1 SGHRS and CDR2 YFSETQ. This CDR3 is 15 amino acids long. The trim removed 4 bases at V and 4 bases at J, leaving 5 bases unmatched. The CDR3 loop is CASSEQGAINEKLFF. CDR3 DNA sequence: TGCGCCAGCAGCGAACAGGGGGCAATTAATGAAAAACTGTTTTTT.